This T cell receptor (beta chain) originates from a study of blood T cell repertoires in COVID-19. Study at large: The samples span acute and convalescent COVID-19 from the United States, Italy and Spain.

V lost 3 bases to trimming and J lost 2 bases; unmatched junction nucleotides: 5. This CDR3 is built from 15 residues. The germline gives CDR1 LGHDT, CDR2 YNNKEL (reference sequence). Data came from immunoSEQ multiplex PCR; TCRdb stores just in-frame clones and leaves some out. The data show about 150,000 clones, 70% to 80% seen once. The sequence was collected from a woman aged 70-85 years with COVID-19, enrolled during active disease. The chain combines TRBV3-1 (or the pseudogene TRBV3-2) with TRBJ1-2; 8 nucleotides line up with TRBD1. Sequencing input: peripheral blood. The CDR3 here is CASSQVQGANYGYTF. As DNA, the CDR3 is TGTGCCAGCAGCCAGGTGCAGGGGGCGAACTATGGCTACACCTTC.